Sequencing of this TCR beta chain was carried out in a study of T cell responses to AZD1222 COVID-19 vaccine. General observations from the study: Sampled repertoires all dated from after the peak T cell response. White British people made up most donors, females outnumbered males, and clonal diversity was possibly underestimated.

Sequencing used immunoSEQ multiplex PCR; TCRdb keeps in-frame clones, though not all of them. Found here are roughly 130,000 clones, 75% to 95% of them singletons; the top ten hold approximately 2.5%. To note about this clone: Its target is not known.

The germline V gene has CDR1 MNHEY and CDR2 SVGEGT. V was clipped by 5 bases and J by 0 bases, with 10 bases between them. The CDR3 spans 14 residues. The sequencing used peripheral blood, collected on day 0 of AZD1222 vaccination. The sequence was obtained from an adult in good health. The chain carries TRBV6-2 or TRBV6-3 and TRBJ1-1, with a possible D match to TRBD1 (5 bases). CDR3: CASSGDGMNTEAFF. The CDR3 DNA sequence: TGTGCCAGCAGTGGGGACGGTATGAACACTGAAGCTTTCTTT.